This TCR beta chain was identified during a study of blood T cell repertoires in COVID-19. Libraries were prepared by immunoSEQ multiplex PCR; TCRdb keeps only in-frame clonotypes and omits some of them. The data contain about 83,000 clones, roughly nine tenths of them singletons. This CDR3 is 15 amino acids long. Germline lookup yields CDR1 SEHNR and CDR2 FQNEAQ (reference sequence). V was shortened by 8 bases and J by 1 base, with 17 bases between the two germline ends. The source of this sequence is a woman in her fifties or sixties with active or convalescent COVID-19. Material: peripheral blood. The J gene is TRBJ2-5, the V gene TRBV7-9, with D possibly being TRBD1 (6 bases). CDR3 region: CASSPGAKVQETQYF. The CDR3 DNA is TGTGCCAGCTCACCAGGGGCAAAAGTCCAAGAGACCCAGTACTTC.